This record covers a single TCR beta chain. This entry comes from a study of shared clonotypes between healthy human individuals. About the research overall: Per donor, three plates held CD4 naive cells, three held CD4 memory, two held CD8 naive and one held CD8 memory.

Template for every sorted-subset replicate PCR totaled roughly 210 ng DNA, 25,000 to 35,000 T cell genomes. Clones were read by immunoSEQ multiplex PCR, and TCRdb kept only the in-frame ones, dropping some. The profile covers roughly 2,500,000 clones, with 93% appearing a single time and 0.35% to 0.45% taken by the ten largest. The V gene end was trimmed by 4 bases and the J gene end by 5 bases; junction bases not matched to a gene: 9. The CDR3 runs 15 residues. Germline V gene lookup returns CDR1 SGHDT and CDR2 YYEEEE. Sequenced material: naive CD4+ T cells from PBMCs. Subset here: CD45RA+ positively selected. The receptor's source is a man between 18 and 29 years old in good health. Some clones in this sample may be carry-over from other donors' samples. The J gene is TRBJ1-1, the V gene TRBV5-6; 9 nucleotides agree with TRBD1. As DNA, the CDR3 is TGTGCCAGCAGCCTAGGGGGGACAGGGTTGACTGAAGCTTTCTTT. The encoded protein is CASSLGGTGLTEAFF.